Following are 2 T cell receptor beta chains from one sample sequenced in a study of shared clonotypes between healthy human individuals. Generated by immunoSEQ multiplex PCR, the TCRdb table keeps only in-frame clones and is missing some. The repertoire includes about 670,000 clones, about two thirds of them detected once, and 1.8% sits in the top ten. Sequencing input: memory CD4+ T cells sorted from blood. The sample's subset: CD45RA-negative fraction. Receptors originate from a woman in her twenties or thirties in good health.

The chain uses TRBV7-9 and TRBJ2-7; the D gene could be TRBD1 or TRBD2 (5 bases each). Germline values: CDR1 SEHNR, CDR2 FQNEAQ (reference sequence). The CDR3 is 15 residues long. The V end lost 4 bases, the J end lost 2 bases, and 15 bases lay between the germline ends. The CDR3 loop reads CASSSGRAATYEQYF. In DNA form, the CDR3 reads TGTGCCAGCAGCTCGGGACGGGCCGCAACCTACGAGCAGTACTTC.

The rearrangement joins TRBV21-1 to TRBJ1-2; TRBD1 is the table's D call, not checked against the DNA. TRBV21-1 is a pseudogene. The CDR3 totals 12 residues. The CDR3 here is CASSYWTGGYTF. The DNA for the CDR3 is TGTGCCAGCAGCTATTGGACAGGTGGCTACACCTTC.